The 26 T cell receptor beta chains given below trace back to one sample, sequenced in a study of shared clonotypes between healthy human individuals. TCRdb's copy holds only in-frame clones and misses some; the assay was immunoSEQ multiplex PCR. The data hold 2 million to 2.5 million clones, with under 97% observed a single time. Specimen: naive CD4+ T cells sorted from blood. The subset here: CD45RA+ positively selected. These receptors originate from a man aged 18 to 30 in good health.

The rearrangement uses TRBV5-1 and TRBJ2-5; 13 bases are a match to TRBD2. V lost 4 bases to trimming and J lost 4 bases; unmatched junction nucleotides: 4. Germline V gene lookup returns CDR1 SGHRS and CDR2 YFSETQ. The CDR3 runs 15 residues. This chain's CDR3 is CASSGTSGRGETQYF. CDR3 coding DNA: TGCGCCAGCAGCGGAACTAGCGGGAGGGGAGAGACCCAGTACTTC.

This clone has only one observation. V is TRBV7-2 and J is TRBJ2-1; possibly TRBD1 for D (6 bases). This CDR3 has 15 residues. Germline V CDR1 and CDR2: SGHTA, FQGNSA. V lost 1 base and J lost 2, with 9 bases in between. The CDR3 region has the DNA TGTGCCAGCAGCTTAGAGGGACAAGCCTACAATGAGCAGTTCTTC. This sequence encodes CASSLEGQAYNEQFF.

V is TRBV15 and J is TRBJ2-7; unclear D gene. The CDR3 covers 18 residues. Per the germline V gene, CDR1 is LNHNV and CDR2 is YYDKDF (reference sequence). Trimming left V 0 bases short and J 2 bases short, with 20 bases between. The CDR3 DNA is TGTGCCACCAGCAGAGAACCCCCCGGTGCTCTTATAGCCTACGAGCAGTACTTC. Translated, it gives CATSREPPGALIAYEQYF.

V gene TRBV27 combines with J gene TRBJ2-1; D is undetermined. Germline V gene lookup returns CDR1 MNHEY and CDR2 SMNVEV (reference sequence). Trimming removed 11 bases at V and 2 bases at J, with 19 bases between. The length of the CDR3 is 15 residues. The chain's CDR3 is CADSLGGAPYNEQFF. CDR3 DNA sequence: TGTGCCGACTCCCTAGGCGGAGCACCCTACAATGAGCAGTTCTTC.

The chain couples TRBV7-9 to TRBJ1-5, with a tentative D call TRBD1 (5 bases). The CDR3 is made up of 15 amino acids. The germline V gene encodes CDR1 SEHNR and CDR2 FQNEAQ (reference sequence). Trimming took off 0 bases at V and 3 bases at J, with 9 bases between the two ends. The CDR3 loop is CASSLAGRDNQPQHF. As DNA, the CDR3 is TGTGCCAGCAGCTTAGCGGGCAGGGACAATCAGCCCCAGCATTTT.

The V call is TRBV4-3, the J call TRBJ2-7; 8 bases are shared with TRBD2. The CDR3 covers 17 residues. V lost 0 bases and J lost 1; bases outside the gene matches: 8. Germline V CDR1 and CDR2: LGHNA, YSLEER. As DNA, the CDR3 is TGCGCCAGCAGCCAAGATCTTCCTAGCGGGTCTTCCTACGAGCAGTACTTC. This sequence encodes CASSQDLPSGSSYEQYF.

The J gene is TRBJ2-1, the V gene TRBV28, with 11 positions matching TRBD2. Germline V gives CDR1 MDHEN, CDR2 SYDVKM. With V trimmed by 6 bases and J by 0 bases, 10 bases remained unmatched. The CDR3 loop spans 18 amino acids. The CDR3 bases are TGTGCCAGCAGCCTACGGGGACTAGCGGCAAGCTCCTACAATGAGCAGTTCTTC. It is translated as CASSLRGLAASSYNEQFF.

Concerning this clone: A read error may account for a junction end that differs from germline. The CDR3, as DNA: TGTGCTAGCAGCTCCAGCGGGGCGAACACCGGGGAGCTGTTTTTT. It is translated as CASSSSGANTGELFF. The J gene is TRBJ2-2, the V gene TRBV7-7, with TRBD2 identical over 7 bases. Germline assignment: CDR1 SSHAT and CDR2 FNYEAQ (reference sequence). CDR3 length: 15 residues.

The CDR3 DNA follows: TGCGCCAGCAGCTTCGGACGGGCAGATAATGAAAAACTGTTTTTT. Its translation: CASSFGRADNEKLFF. The V gene is TRBV5-1, the J gene TRBJ1-4; D unclear. The germline gives CDR1 SGHRS, CDR2 YFSETQ. The germline V and J ends were trimmed by 2 bases and 4 bases, with 12 bases remaining between them. The CDR3 spans 15 residues.

This rearrangement joins TRBV6-6 to TRBJ1-2; D remains ambiguous. CDR3 length equals 13 residues. Germline CDR1 is MNHNY and CDR2 is SVGAGI (reference sequence). V was shortened by 7 bases and J by 1 base, with 10 bases between the two germline ends. The CDR3 nucleotides read TGTGCCAGCACCCAGGAGGATAACTATGGCTACACCTTC. This gives the protein CASTQEDNYGYTF.

The chain joins TRBV25-1 to TRBJ2-5; D might be TRBD1 (5 bases). The CDR3 loop spans 15 amino acids. Trimming stripped 5 bases from V and 4 bases from J, with 17 bases between. The germline V gene has CDR1 MGHDK and CDR2 SYGVNS. CDR3 DNA: TGTGCCAGCAGTAAAGGACACCGATCAGGAGAGACCCAGTACTTC. It codes for CASSKGHRSGETQYF.

The chain has TRBV7-6 and TRBJ2-5; unclear D gene. Germline CDR1 and CDR2: SGHVS and FNYEAQ. V lost 1 base and J 1 base, leaving 10 bases between the germline ends. The CDR3 extends over 15 amino acids. CDR3 in DNA: TGTGCCAGCAGCTTAGTAGGGTCAGCCCAAGAGACCCAGTACTTC. The encoded protein is CASSLVGSAQETQYF.

On this clone: This specimen includes other DNA sequences encoding the same CDR3. As DNA, the CDR3 is TGCGCCAGCAGCTCGGCTCCGGGAGGGCCTAATGAGCAGTTCTTC. It yields the protein CASSSAPGGPNEQFF. The chain is built from TRBV5-1 and TRBJ2-1; 8 bases are shared with TRBD2. Germline V lookup: CDR1 SGHRS, CDR2 YFSETQ. The CDR3 consists of 15 residues. V shed 3 bases, J shed 7 bases, and the junction held 9 bases outside the gene matches.

V usage is TRBV6-1 and J usage is TRBJ2-3, with D tentatively TRBD2 (6 bases). V was trimmed by 4 bases and J by 4 bases, leaving 15 bases between them. The CDR3 loop spans 15 amino acids. Germline CDR1 reads MNHNS; CDR2 reads SASEGT. In nucleotides, the CDR3 is TGTGCCAGCAGTGGGACGGGAGTGGGGTCAGATACGCAGTATTTT. Translated, it gives CASSGTGVGSDTQYF.

The rearrangement joins TRBV11-3 to TRBJ2-2; TRBD1 agrees at 9 bases. Germline CDR1 is SGHNT and CDR2 is YENEEA. The CDR3 spans 18 residues. V lost 4 bases and J lost 0; bases outside the gene matches: 9. DNA of the CDR3: TGTGCCAGCAGCTCGGGGGACAGGGCAATTTCGAACACCGGGGAGCTGTTTTTT. Encoded protein: CASSSGDRAISNTGELFF.

This chain's CDR3 is CASREQENQPQHF. The CDR3 DNA sequence: TGCGCCAGCAGGGAACAGGAGAATCAGCCCCAGCATTTT. The chain couples TRBV5-1 to TRBJ1-5, with D possibly being TRBD1 (5 bases). Germline-derived CDR1 and CDR2 are SGHRS and YFSETQ. There are 13 residues in the CDR3. Trimming shortened V by 5 bases and J by 4 bases, and 10 bases separated the two germline ends.

This clone was seen once. The rearrangement uses TRBV6-5 and TRBJ1-1, with 8 nucleotides matching TRBD1. This CDR3 has 16 amino acids. Losses at the gene ends were 1 base for V and 5 bases for J; bases not matched to a gene: 9. Germline values: CDR1 MNHEY, CDR2 SVGAGI. The CDR3 DNA reads TGTGCCAGCAGTTACTGGGCAGGGGGCAAGAGGACTGAAGCTTTCTTT. Protein: CASSYWAGGKRTEAFF.

V and J are TRBV7-2 and TRBJ2-5, with D possibly matching TRBD2 (6 bases). CDR3 length: 14 residues. Germline assignment: CDR1 SGHTA and CDR2 FQGNSA. V was trimmed by 1 base and J by 9 bases, leaving 15 bases between them. The CDR3 DNA is TGTGCCAGCAGCTTAGGGGGGGTCCGTTGGGCCCAGTACTTC. Amino acid sequence: CASSLGGVRWAQYF.

The genes are TRBV5-1 and TRBJ1-3; TRBD1 might be the D (5 bases). The CDR3 length is 16 residues. Trimming took off 0 bases at V and 2 bases at J, with 12 bases between the two ends. The germline V gene encodes CDR1 SGHRS and CDR2 YFSETQ. Here the CDR3 reads CASSLAGRVPGNTIYF. The CDR3 DNA reads TGCGCCAGCAGCTTGGCGGGCAGGGTACCTGGAAACACCATATATTTT. The entire variable domain, with the rest obtained from reference TRBV5-1 and TRBJ1-3, is as follows: KAGVTQTPRYLIKTRGQQVTLSCSPISGHRSVSWYQQTPGQGLQFLFEYFSETQRNKGNFPGRFSGRQFSNSRSEMNVSTLELGDSALYLCASSLAGRVPGNTIYFGEGSWLTVV.

This clone has just one count. Other nucleotide sequences from this sample produce the same CDR3. The V and J genes are TRBV6-6 and TRBJ2-2, with a weak D call TRBD1 (5 bases). This CDR3 has 13 residues. Trimming cost V 9 bases and J 0 bases, with 8 bases left between them. Germline V CDR1 and CDR2: MNHNY, SVGAGI (reference sequence). CDR3 coding DNA: TGTGCCAGTAGGGGCCCGAACACCGGGGAGCTGTTTTTT. Translation: CASRGPNTGELFF.

The rearrangement joins TRBV5-1 to TRBJ2-7; 7 bases match TRBD1. Germline V gives CDR1 SGHRS, CDR2 YFSETQ. The CDR3 has 15 amino acids. J lost 1 base, V lost 4 bases, and 8 bases had no gene match. In nucleotides, the CDR3 is TGCGCCAGCAGCGATACAGGGGTCCCTTCCTACGAGCAGTACTTC. Translated, it gives CASSDTGVPSYEQYF.

In regard to this clone: Other DNA sequences in the same sample also yield this CDR3. The chain joins TRBV7-9 to TRBJ2-1; D is possibly TRBD2 (5 bases). The CDR3 is made up of 12 amino acids. Germline V gives CDR1 SEHNR, CDR2 FQNEAQ (reference sequence). V was cut by 3 bases and J by 7 bases, with 7 bases left in between. The CDR3 loop is CASSLGDNEQFF. CDR3 bases: TGTGCCAGCAGCTTGGGAGATAATGAGCAGTTCTTC.

The V gene is TRBV5-1, the J gene TRBJ1-1; D possibly corresponds to TRBD1 (6 bases). Germline V gives CDR1 SGHRS, CDR2 YFSETQ. The V gene lost 3 bases and the J gene lost 7 bases, with 13 bases spanning the gap. The CDR3 contains 13 residues. CDR3 region: CASSSQGPLEAFF. The CDR3, as DNA: TGCGCCAGCAGCTCTCAGGGGCCCCTTGAAGCTTTCTTT.

The J gene is TRBJ2-1, the V gene TRBV6-5, with 7 bases identical to TRBD1. CDR1 and CDR2 (germline): MNHEY, SVGAGI. The CDR3 is made up of 15 amino acids. The V gene end was trimmed by 6 bases and the J gene end by 2 bases; junction bases not matched to a gene: 7. This chain's CDR3 is CASSSDRAAYNEQFF. CDR3 coding DNA: TGTGCCAGCAGCTCAGACAGGGCTGCCTACAATGAGCAGTTCTTC.

The chain employs TRBV7-2 and TRBJ1-5; D remains ambiguous. This CDR3 is 15 amino acids long. The V and J ends lost 1 base and 2 bases respectively, with 9 bases between them. From germline, CDR1 is SGHTA and CDR2 FQGNSA. As DNA, the CDR3 is TGTGCCAGCAGCTTAGGGGTCCGGGGCAATCAGCCCCAGCATTTT. This codes for CASSLGVRGNQPQHF.

To note about this clone: The sample has other DNA sequences that encode this CDR3 too. This sequence joins TRBV10-3 and TRBJ1-5; D may be TRBD1 (5 bases). CDR1 ENHRY and CDR2 SYGVKD come from the germline V gene. Trimming pared 2 bases from V and 2 bases from J, leaving 10 bases between. CDR3 length: 15 amino acids. CDR3 nucleotide sequence: TGTGCCATCAGTGAGCAAGGGGCGGGCAATCAGCCCCAGCATTTT. Its translation is CAISEQGAGNQPQHF.